The next 17 T cell receptor beta chains were all read from a single sample in a study of long-term antiretroviral therapy in people with HIV. The immunoSEQ assay was v3.0, run at survey level. The protocol was immunoSEQ multiplex PCR, while the TCRdb copy is restricted to in-frame clones and leaves out a portion. The repertoire consists of under 25,000 clones, with more than 70% occurring once and the leading ten covering 6.4%. This material consisted of unsorted PBMCs, taken 0.6 years after starting antiretroviral therapy. The receptors derive from a man in his sixties with HIV.

The J gene is TRBJ2-5, the V gene TRBV9, with D perhaps TRBD2 (6 bases). CDR1 and CDR2 from the germline V gene are SGDLS and YYNGEE. CDR3 length: 15 residues. V gave up 0 bases and J gave up 1 base, with 10 bases separating them. This CDR3 is CASSVGIAAQETQYF. CDR3 coding DNA: TGTGCCAGCAGCGTAGGGATAGCGGCCCAAGAGACCCAGTACTTC.

The chain links TRBV6-5 to TRBJ2-7, with TRBD2 as a possible D gene (5 bases). The germline gives CDR1 MNHEY, CDR2 SVGAGI. There are 14 residues in the CDR3. With 2 bases removed from V and 2 bases from J, the gap between germline ends came to 10 bases. The CDR3 coding sequence is TGTGCCAGCAGTTACAAGGACGGGACCTACGAGCAGTACTTC. Protein: CASSYKDGTYEQYF.

This chain joins TRBV30 and TRBJ2-5; 11 bases align to TRBD2. This CDR3 contains 19 residues. The V segment lost 3 bases and the J segment 4 bases; nucleotides outside the gene matches: 19. Germline CDR1 GTSNPN, CDR2 SVGIG (reference sequence). CDR3 sequence reads: CAWRTVGTSGSQRGETQYF. CDR3 DNA: TGTGCCTGGAGAACAGTAGGAACTAGCGGGAGTCAAAGGGGAGAGACCCAGTACTTC.

J is TRBJ1-5 and V is TRBV10-2, with D unclear. There are 15 residues in the CDR3. V was cut by 0 bases and J by 3 bases, with 9 bases left in between. Germline CDR1 WSHSY, CDR2 SAAADI. The CDR3 spells CASSESAGLNQPQHF. The CDR3 nucleotides are TGCGCCAGCAGTGAGTCGGCGGGCCTCAATCAGCCCCAGCATTTT.

The chain joins TRBV5-1 to TRBJ1-2, with TRBD1 matching over 9 bases. Germline V gives CDR1 SGHRS, CDR2 YFSETQ. This CDR3 is built from 15 residues. The trim removed 4 bases at V and 5 bases at J, leaving 9 bases unmatched. CDR3 sequence reads: CASSPGQGFWYGYTF. CDR3 DNA: TGCGCCAGCAGCCCGGGACAGGGCTTTTGGTATGGCTACACCTTC.

The CDR3 nucleotides read TGTGCCAGCAGCGGAGATCCGGGACAGGGGACCCAGTACTTC. The encoded protein is CASSGDPGQGTQYF. The rearrangement uses TRBV9 and TRBJ2-5, with 9 positions matching TRBD1. CDR1 and CDR2 from the germline V gene are SGDLS and YYNGEE. The CDR3 loop spans 14 amino acids. Germline trimming cut 3 bases from V and 7 bases from J; bases unmatched to any gene: 7.

The chain uses TRBV7-6 and TRBJ2-5, with 12 bases that match TRBD2. The CDR3 runs 15 residues. V lost 4 bases, J lost 5 bases, and 5 bases stayed unmatched. Germline V gene data show CDR1 as SGHVS and CDR2 as FNYEAQ. Here the CDR3 reads CASSSLAGGRETQYF. Here the CDR3 DNA reads TGTGCCAGCAGCTCCCTAGCGGGGGGGCGGGAGACCCAGTACTTC.

The V call is TRBV29-1, the J call TRBJ2-5, with a tentative D call TRBD1 (5 bases). The CDR3 loop spans 14 amino acids. Per germline, CDR1 SQVTM and CDR2 ANQGSEA. Trimming cost V 0 bases and J 1 base, with 9 bases left between them. CDR3 amino acids: CSVEDTGLQETQYF. CDR3 DNA sequence: TGCAGCGTTGAAGACACAGGTCTCCAAGAGACCCAGTACTTC.

The V and J genes are TRBV11-3 and TRBJ2-3, with 7 nucleotides matching TRBD1. Losses at the gene ends were 3 bases for V and 6 bases for J; bases not matched to a gene: 6. Germline CDR1 SGHNT, CDR2 YENEEA. The CDR3 runs to 14 residues. The chain's CDR3 is CASSLGRGPDTQYF. The DNA for the CDR3 is TGTGCCAGCAGCTTGGGAAGGGGGCCCGATACGCAGTATTTT.

This chain links TRBV7-2 with TRBJ2-2; D may be TRBD1 (6 bases). Per the germline V gene, CDR1 is SGHTA and CDR2 is FQGNSA. This CDR3 is built from 16 residues. The germline V and J ends were trimmed by 5 bases and 6 bases, with 19 bases remaining between them. In DNA form, the CDR3 reads TGTGCCAGCAGCCCAGTGGGCTGGGGGCAATCCGGGGAGCTGTTTTTT. Its translation: CASSPVGWGQSGELFF.

The V and J genes are TRBV13 and TRBJ2-1, with D perhaps TRBD1 (9 bases). This CDR3 comprises 16 residues. The germline V gene encodes CDR1 PRHDT and CDR2 FYEKMQ (reference sequence). V was shortened by 1 base and J by 5 bases, with 15 bases between the two germline ends. CDR3 loop: CASSLVAGQGHNEQFF. The DNA of the CDR3 is TGTGCCAGCAGCTTAGTAGCGGGACAGGGACACAATGAGCAGTTCTTC. Using reference TRBV13 and TRBJ2-1 for the parts outside the CDR3, the full variable domain is AAGVIQSPRHLIKEKRETATLKCYPIPRHDTVYWYQQGPGQDPQFLISFYEKMQSDKGSIPDRFSAQQFSDYHSELNMSSLELGDSALYFCASSLVAGQGHNEQFFGPGTRLTVL.

A single count supports this clone. The chain is built from TRBV13 and TRBJ2-7; D is uncertain. The V end lost 1 base, the J end lost 4 bases, and 8 bases lay between the germline ends. Per germline, CDR1 PRHDT and CDR2 FYEKMQ (reference sequence). CDR3 size: 13 residues. CDR3 amino acids: CASSLEVNYEQYF. Here the CDR3 DNA reads TGTGCCAGCAGCTTAGAGGTGAATTACGAGCAGTACTTC.

The chain links TRBV21-1 to TRBJ2-7; the DNA was not compared with TRBD1, the D call given in the table. TRBV21-1 represents a pseudogene. There are 16 residues in the CDR3. For the CDR3, the DNA is TGTGCCAGCAGCAAAGGGGGAGACAGGGCAAAATACGAGCAGTACTTC. Its protein product is CASSKGGDRAKYEQYF.

The chain uses TRBV19 and TRBJ2-1; TRBD2 agrees at 12 bases. There are 15 residues in the CDR3. V shed 5 bases, J shed 7 bases, and the junction held 6 bases outside the gene matches. CDR1 LNHDA and CDR2 SQIVND come from the germline V gene (reference sequence). CDR3 sequence reads: CASSLAGGWTNEQFF. The DNA for the CDR3 is TGTGCCAGTAGTCTAGCGGGAGGGTGGACTAATGAGCAGTTCTTC.

Here the CDR3 DNA reads TGTGCCAGCAGTTTAGGTCTTAGGACTTTCTACGAGCAGTACTTC. Translation gives CASSLGLRTFYEQYF. The chain has TRBV27 and TRBJ2-7, with a weak D call TRBD2 (5 bases). V lost 2 bases and J lost 3, with 14 bases in between. This CDR3 is 15 amino acids long. Germline CDR1 is MNHEY and CDR2 is SMNVEV (reference sequence).

This chain links TRBV6-5 with TRBJ2-7; 7 positions match TRBD1. The CDR3 extends over 16 amino acids. Germline V lookup: CDR1 MNHEY, CDR2 SVGAGI. Losses at the gene ends were 0 bases for V and 2 bases for J; bases not matched to a gene: 7. CDR3 amino acids: CASSYSTGAWTYEQYF. The CDR3 DNA follows: TGTGCCAGCAGTTACTCCACAGGGGCTTGGACCTACGAGCAGTACTTC.

J is TRBJ2-7 and V is TRBV6-5; D is possibly TRBD1 (6 bases). The CDR3 loop spans 13 amino acids. Germline V gene sequence: CDR1 MNHEY, CDR2 SVGAGI. V dropped 3 bases and J dropped 3 bases, with 9 bases sitting between them. The CDR3 is CASSYSRGYEQYF. DNA of the CDR3: TGTGCCAGCAGTTATTCCAGGGGCTACGAGCAGTACTTC.